This record covers a single TCR beta chain. This clonotype came up a few times. Its antigen target is currently unknown. No base quality information exists; no much larger clone differs at one position. The sample comes from a study of T-cell memory formation after mild COVID-19 (dated by TCRdb to about 2021). For the study in its entirety: TCR sequence clusters from the two donors were largely donor specific. Two young, previously healthy adult volunteers made up the cohort, one male and one female. In a couple of donors, T-cell clones that expanded and contracted after mild COVID-19 were followed by sequencing TCRalpha and TCRbeta repertoires longitudinally.

Ficoll-Paque density gradient centrifugation was used to isolate PBMCs. The data were produced on an Illumina NovaSeq 6000. cDNA libraries for TCRalpha and TCRbeta were prepared by 5'RACE using constant-segment primers, with sample barcodes and unique molecular identifiers added. Trizol reagent was used to extract RNA from every sample. Library amplification was performed in two PCR steps, and a second sample barcode and Illumina TruSeq adapters were introduced in the second step. Sequencing of the libraries was done on an Illumina NovaSeq, producing 2 x 150 bp paired-end reads. In the authors' own workflow: Reads were demultiplexed and collapsed into UMI-guided consensus sequences with migec v1.2.7. With mixcr v2.1.11, UMI consensuses were aligned to TRA and TRB V and J templates and assembled into clonotypes. Clonotypes were classified as expanded or contracted when called significant by both edgeR and NoisET, with noise models trained on biological replicates. edgeR calls used a false discovery rate-adjusted p below 0.01 and a log2 fold-change threshold of 1. As an exploratory analysis of dynamics, max-normalized trajectories of the 1000 most abundant clonotypes were examined by PCA with hierarchical clustering. The CD4 or CD8 phenotype of responding clones was assigned using the separately sequenced CD4+ and CD8+ repertoires. TCRdb handled the public reads itself, with Q25 trimming in fastp and clone calling in MiXCR, and kept productive beta chains. Each entry is one CDR3 protein sequence, shown with its most common DNA and genes. These V and J calls originate from TCRdb's pipeline instead of the authors' own analysis. Within this sample are fewer than 700,000 distinct CDR3 sequences, with less than 25% of them counted one time only. Roughly 9.1% of the sample goes to the ten largest clones.

The CDR3 runs 13 amino acids, cysteine and phenylalanine included. Just CDR3 DNA is preserved here, 39 bases in frame from base 1. CDR1 and CDR2 are read off the germline V gene as KGHDR and SFDVKD. The V end loses 5 bases and the J end loses 4 bases, and a stretch of 7 bases separates them. Results and caveats for the whole study, not just this receptor: Some responding clones were detected in pre-infection memory, suggesting pre-existing cross-reactive memory T cells joined the SARS-CoV-2 response. The study covered only a couple of mild cases, and larger cohorts including severe cases with pre-infection samples were considered necessary. The second-wave clones that peaked on day 37 were not confirmed to be SARS-CoV-2 specific. Clones that contracted from day 15 to 85 showed balanced CD4/CD8 phenotypes, whereas a second wave of clones that expanded from day 15 to 37 leaned towards CD4+. Contracting CD4+ clones appeared mostly in the CM and EM memory subsets, whereas CD8+ clones were enriched in EMRA.

The sequence came from an adult woman who had mild COVID-19 (a few samples of this study predate the infection). The sample titles of this study are shuffled in the database, so cell type and time point are left out; the donor was told from shared clones. The sequencing input was PBMCs or a T cell subset sorted from them (not recorded which). The chain employs TRBV24-1 and TRBJ2-2, with an unclear D gene assignment. Here the CDR3 is given as CATSVVGTGELFF. The bases are TGTGCCACCAGTGTAGTCGGCACCGGGGAGCTGTTTTTT.